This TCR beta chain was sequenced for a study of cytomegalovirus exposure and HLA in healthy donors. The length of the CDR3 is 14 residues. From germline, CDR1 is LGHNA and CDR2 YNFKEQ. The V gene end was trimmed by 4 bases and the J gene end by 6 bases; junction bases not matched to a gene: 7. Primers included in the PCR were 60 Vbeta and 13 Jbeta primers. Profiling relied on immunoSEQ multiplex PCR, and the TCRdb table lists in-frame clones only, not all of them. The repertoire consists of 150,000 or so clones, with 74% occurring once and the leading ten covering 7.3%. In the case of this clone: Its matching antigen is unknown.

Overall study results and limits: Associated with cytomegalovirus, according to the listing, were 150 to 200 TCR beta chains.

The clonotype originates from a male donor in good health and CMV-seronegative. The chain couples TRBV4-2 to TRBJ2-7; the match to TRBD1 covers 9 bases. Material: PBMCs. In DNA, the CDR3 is TGTGCCAGCAGCCCCGGGACAGGGTTGGGCGAGCAGTACTTC. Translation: CASSPGTGLGEQYF.